The clone carrying this T cell receptor beta chain was seen only a few times. The antigen is unknown. The data stem from a study of type 1 and type 2 diabetes patients. General study results and limits: Both CD4+ and CD8+ type 2 diabetes repertoires showed significantly higher diversity than type 1.

Genomic DNA was the PCR template. A primer set of 30 forward and 13 reverse primers amplified the CDR3. TCRdb processed the multiplex PCR reads anew with MiXCR; each CDR3 protein has one entry. The sample shows under 300,000 distinct CDR3 sequences, 45% to 60% of them seen only once. Peripheral blood, around 10 milliliters per participant, was collected. V was pared by 8 bases and J by 6 bases, with 5 bases of the junction left unmatched. This CDR3 has 14 residues. Per germline, CDR1 SNHLY and CDR2 FYNNEI. The sample consisted of peripheral blood mononuclear cells (PBMCs). This sequence was found in a young man with type 2 diabetes. The chain couples TRBV2 to TRBJ2-2, with 11 bases matching TRBD1. The CDR3 DNA sequence: TGTGCCAGCGGGGGACAGGGGGTTTCCGGGGAGCTGTTTTTT. Translating gives CASGGQGVSGELFF.